This T cell receptor (beta chain) comes out of a study of identical twins. Broader study findings: With abundant cord blood beta clonotypes, insertions were fewer; memory repertoires showed no such pattern. Excess sharing between twins was weaker in beta out-of-frame sequences.

A universal primer site was created by template switching, with the cDNA bearing unique molecular identifiers. Each CDR3 protein gets one entry after TCRdb re-called the 5' RACE reads with MiXCR. This table has a few hundred thousand distinct CDR3 sequences, approximately 8.3% appearing once. Germline V gene sequence: CDR1 SGHDT, CDR2 YYEEEE. The junction had 2 bases not matched to a gene; V was cut back by 1 base and J by 7 bases. This CDR3 has 12 residues. This clonotype was seen ten or more times. The antigen remains unidentified. The same specimen was also included in a second study, on yellow fever vaccine responses in identical twins. From that study: Reported findings indicate that twins' vaccine T cell responses seemed partially convergent, partially personalized.

The chain is built from TRBV5-6 and TRBJ2-7, with 7 bases that match TRBD1. The TCR sequence derives from a woman aged 18-30 years in good health. Input material: CD8+ T cells sorted from blood. The CDR3 DNA is TGTGCCAGCAGCTTGCCACAGGGGGAGCAGTACTTC. This gives the protein CASSLPQGEQYF.